This is a list of T cell receptor beta chains from one sample in a study of identical twins. Using its own MiXCR run on the 5' RACE reads, TCRdb lists one record per CDR3 protein. The sample carries 700,000 to 950,000 distinct CDR3 sequences, 9% to 15% recorded once. In addition, the sample was reused for a study of yellow fever vaccine responses in identical twins.

The sample taken for sequencing was PBMCs. The receptors were sampled from a woman younger than 35 in good health. The conserved cysteine and the conserved F or W are not part of the CDR3 here.

j_gene: TRBJ2-1
v_gene: TRBV18
CDR3aa: ASSPTSGHNSYNEQF

j_gene: TRBJ2-1
v_gene: TRBV4-1
CDR3aa: ASSQSGPYNEQF

j_gene: TRBJ1-1
v_gene: TRBV21-1
CDR3aa: ASSQSAF

j_gene: TRBJ2-3
v_gene: TRBV20-1
CDR3aa: SATARLAGGADTQY

j_gene: TRBJ2-1
v_gene: TRBV2
CDR3aa: ASTRGNEQF

j_gene: TRBJ2-3
v_gene: TRBV9
CDR3aa: ASSPHEGGLYP

j_gene: TRBJ2-1
v_gene: TRBV5-1
CDR3aa: ASSLYHEQF

j_gene: TRBJ2-1
v_gene: TRBV12-3/TRBV12-4
CDR3aa: ASSHNGQGRF

j_gene: TRBJ2-5
v_gene: TRBV20-1
CDR3aa: SARNRDSLQQETQY

j_gene: TRBJ2-7
v_gene: TRBV4-1
CDR3aa: ASSQLYGKTYEQY

j_gene: TRBJ2-2
v_gene: TRBV29-1
CDR3aa: SVEDEARRNTGELF

j_gene: TRBJ2-3
v_gene: TRBV11-1
CDR3aa: ASSLYATRGLAGSDTQY

j_gene: TRBJ2-7
v_gene: TRBV4-1
CDR3aa: ASSQPTSGVTYEQY

j_gene: TRBJ1-6
v_gene: TRBV6-1
CDR3aa: ASSKGQGTVPLH

j_gene: TRBJ1-5
v_gene: TRBV27
CDR3aa: ASSRFYSNQPQH

j_gene: TRBJ1-4
v_gene: TRBV20-1
CDR3aa: SARELRGLDEKLF

j_gene: TRBJ2-1
v_gene: TRBV5-1
CDR3aa: ASSHPRTGGYEQF

j_gene: TRBJ1-1
v_gene: TRBV12-3/TRBV12-4
CDR3aa: ASSSPEGLGGTEAF

j_gene: TRBJ2-3
v_gene: TRBV5-1
CDR3aa: ASSLGLVSADTQY

j_gene: TRBJ2-1
v_gene: TRBV10-3
CDR3aa: AISARDLNNEQF

j_gene: TRBJ1-5
v_gene: TRBV12-3/TRBV12-4
CDR3aa: ASSFRDGRNQPQH

j_gene: TRBJ2-3
v_gene: TRBV12-3/TRBV12-4
CDR3aa: ASTRDQTDTQY

j_gene: TRBJ1-3
v_gene: TRBV12-3/TRBV12-4
CDR3aa: ASSSGTGAHTIY

j_gene: TRBJ2-2
v_gene: TRBV7-9
CDR3aa: ASSPGGGLTTGELF

j_gene: TRBJ2-6
v_gene: TRBV11-2
CDR3aa: ASSPRSGVVSGANVLT

j_gene: TRBJ2-5
v_gene: TRBV5-8
CDR3aa: ASSWRQGARETQY

j_gene: TRBJ2-2
v_gene: TRBV3-1
CDR3aa: AISPSGSGITNTGELF

j_gene: TRBJ2-1
v_gene: TRBV12-3/TRBV12-4
CDR3aa: ASTLQTNEQF

j_gene: TRBJ1-5
v_gene: TRBV9
CDR3aa: ASSVLAKSKDQPQH

j_gene: TRBJ1-1
v_gene: TRBV6-5
CDR3aa: ASSFREAGTEAF

j_gene: TRBJ2-1
v_gene: TRBV5-4
CDR3aa: ASSSETGGARNEQF

j_gene: TRBJ2-7
v_gene: TRBV15
CDR3aa: ATSRAGGSYEQY

j_gene: TRBJ2-1
v_gene: TRBV7-2
CDR3aa: ASSQDRYYNEQF

j_gene: TRBJ1-6
v_gene: TRBV12-3/TRBV12-4
CDR3aa: ASSSGSSYNSPLH

j_gene: TRBJ2-7
v_gene: TRBV5-6
CDR3aa: ASSLAEGLAGVSYEQY

j_gene: TRBJ2-4
v_gene: TRBV7-8
CDR3aa: ASSSRSSPKDIQY

j_gene: TRBJ2-1
v_gene: TRBV5-1
CDR3aa: ASSSNQGAQRFDAFLGYNEQF

j_gene: TRBJ1-1
v_gene: TRBV6-1
CDR3aa: ASSPGFGSRESIEAF

j_gene: TRBJ2-1
v_gene: TRBV6-1
CDR3aa: ASRETFLGGEQF

j_gene: TRBJ2-1
v_gene: TRBV12-3/TRBV12-4
CDR3aa: ASSSRLAESYNEQF

j_gene: TRBJ1-1
v_gene: TRBV5-1
CDR3aa: ASSLMTGGTEAF

j_gene: TRBJ2-1
v_gene: TRBV11-2
CDR3aa: ASSLEARTSGNNEQF

j_gene: TRBJ2-5
v_gene: TRBV4-1
CDR3aa: ASSQRGSFETQY

j_gene: TRBJ1-5
v_gene: TRBV2
CDR3aa: ASSEDGPWRPQH

j_gene: TRBJ2-7
v_gene: TRBV12-3/TRBV12-4
CDR3aa: ASSGTGARRIYEQY

j_gene: TRBJ1-6
v_gene: TRBV6-5
CDR3aa: AAGPRVTLH

j_gene: TRBJ2-7
v_gene: TRBV6-5
CDR3aa: ATRSGAYEQY

j_gene: TRBJ2-2
v_gene: TRBV7-6
CDR3aa: ASSLDDGGARGTGELF

j_gene: TRBJ2-5
v_gene: TRBV12-3/TRBV12-4
CDR3aa: ASSPTWQTKETQY

j_gene: TRBJ2-1
v_gene: TRBV3-1
CDR3aa: ASSLRRQRGGVHNEQF

j_gene: TRBJ2-2
v_gene: TRBV3-1
CDR3aa: ASSQVSAGELF

j_gene: TRBJ2-1
v_gene: TRBV20-1
CDR3aa: SASRDTSSYNEQF